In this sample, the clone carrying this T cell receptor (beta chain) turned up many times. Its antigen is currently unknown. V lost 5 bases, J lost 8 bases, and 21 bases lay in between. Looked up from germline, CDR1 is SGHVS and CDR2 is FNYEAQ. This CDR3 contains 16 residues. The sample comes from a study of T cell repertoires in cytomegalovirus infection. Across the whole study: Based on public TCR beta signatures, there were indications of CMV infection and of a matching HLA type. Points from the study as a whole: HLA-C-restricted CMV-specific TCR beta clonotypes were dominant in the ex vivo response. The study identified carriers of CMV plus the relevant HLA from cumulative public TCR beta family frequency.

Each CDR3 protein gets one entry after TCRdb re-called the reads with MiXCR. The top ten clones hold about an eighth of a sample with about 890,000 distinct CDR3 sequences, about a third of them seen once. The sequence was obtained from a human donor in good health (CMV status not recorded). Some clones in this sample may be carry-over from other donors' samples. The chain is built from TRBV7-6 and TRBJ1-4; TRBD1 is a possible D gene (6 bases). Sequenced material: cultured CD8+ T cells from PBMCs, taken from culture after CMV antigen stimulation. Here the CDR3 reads CASSRILTGRKEKLFF. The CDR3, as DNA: TGTGCCAGCAGCCGCATCTTGACAGGCCGAAAAGAAAAACTGTTTTTT. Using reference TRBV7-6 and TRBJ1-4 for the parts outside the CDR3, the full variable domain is GAGVSQSPRYKVTKRGQDVALRCDPISGHVSLYWYRQALGQGPEFLTYFNYEAQQDKSGLPNDRFSAERPEGSISTLTIQRTEQRDSAMYRCASSRILTGRKEKLFFGSGTQLSVL.